The clone carrying this T cell receptor beta chain was counted a single time. Antigen unknown. The data were obtained in a study of memory CD4+ T cells and cytomegalovirus serostatus. Study context: Donors were healthy Belgian adults, under ten CMV seropositive and around 23 seronegative. General study findings and limits: Suggested: most of the CMV-linked TCR signature lies in CD4+ memory cells. Of 150 to 200 reported CMV TCRbeta sequences, some 70 were found in memory CD4+ repertoires.

The sort gate was single viable CD3+CD4+CD8-CD45RO+ cells for memory CD4+ T cells. Germline values: CDR1 LNHDA, CDR2 SQIVND (reference sequence). CDR3 length: 16 residues. V was pared by 1 base and J by 6 bases, with 11 bases of the junction left unmatched. Original processing notes: After removing out-of-frame reads, 2.3 million or so distinct TCRbeta sequences remained. This table comes from immunoSEQ multiplex PCR, and its TCRdb copy is limited to in-frame clones, with some not included. V, J and clone size derive from that table, while D and trimming were established from the DNA sequence. The data contain about 39,000 clones, around 78% of them singletons.

The rearrangement uses TRBV19 and TRBJ1-1; 7 bases match TRBD1. The TCR was taken from an adult in good health and CMV-seronegative. The sample consisted of memory CD4+ T cells from blood. CDR3 loop: CASSIASTGEGAEAFF. Written as DNA, the CDR3 is TGTGCCAGTAGTATAGCCTCCACAGGGGAAGGGGCTGAAGCTTTCTTT.